The 28 T cell receptor beta chains below were found in one sample sequenced in a study of blood T cell repertoires in COVID-19. Here immunoSEQ multiplex PCR was the method, and the copy in TCRdb shows in-frame clones only, minus some. The table has more than 100,000 clones, 87% seen once; the top ten hold around 3.4%. The sequenced sample was peripheral blood. All receptors come from a woman aged 60-75 years with acute or convalescent COVID-19.

The genes are TRBV5-4 and TRBJ1-1, with D possibly TRBD1 on 6 matching bases. The CDR3 sequence is 13 residues long. Per the germline V gene, CDR1 is SGHNT and CDR2 is YYREEE (reference sequence). The germline V and J ends were trimmed by 0 bases and 8 bases, with 11 bases remaining between them. Written as DNA, the CDR3 is TGTGCCAGCAGCTTGGCCGGGGGGCTCGAAGCTTTCTTT. It codes for CASSLAGGLEAFF.

This chain joins TRBV3-1 (or the pseudogene TRBV3-2) and TRBJ1-2; 7 nucleotides align to TRBD1. The germline V gene encodes CDR1 LGHDT and CDR2 YNNKEL (reference sequence). The CDR3 totals 13 residues. V lost 4 bases and J lost 3; bases outside the gene matches: 2. The CDR3 bases are TGTGCCAGCAGCCGGGGACAGCACTATGGCTACACCTTC. Translated: CASSRGQHYGYTF.

This chain links TRBV18 with TRBJ2-5, with D possibly TRBD2 on 5 matching bases. V was cut by 1 base and J by 4 bases, with 13 bases left in between. The CDR3 spans 15 residues. CDR1 KGHSH and CDR2 LQKENI come from the germline V gene. CDR3 residues: CASSPRGDPGETQYF. The CDR3 DNA reads TGTGCCAGCTCACCACGGGGAGATCCTGGAGAGACCCAGTACTTC.

The gene calls are TRBV4-1 and TRBJ1-1; unclear D gene. The CDR3 has 13 residues. Germline CDR1 and CDR2: MGHRA and YSYEKL. V gave up 0 bases and J gave up 10 bases, with 12 bases separating them. The CDR3 loop reads CASSQEIPSGAFF. The DNA of the CDR3 is TGCGCCAGCAGCCAAGAGATCCCCTCGGGAGCTTTCTTT.

This clone was seen more than once but under ten times. V is TRBV7-6 and J is TRBJ2-3; 8 bases align to TRBD2. Germline CDR1 SGHVS, CDR2 FNYEAQ. The ends lost 5 bases at V and 1 base at J; junction bases unmatched: 8. This CDR3 comprises 16 residues. Written as DNA, the CDR3 is TGTGCCAGCAGCCACAGCGGGAGTGGGGGCACAGATACGCAGTATTTT. Encoded protein: CASSHSGSGGTDTQYF.

The rearrangement links TRBV3-1 (or the pseudogene TRBV3-2) to TRBJ1-1; D is unresolved. CDR3 length: 14 amino acids. CDR1 is LGHDT, CDR2 YNNKEL, per germline (reference sequence). Trimming took off 4 bases at V and 4 bases at J, with 13 bases between the two ends. This chain's CDR3 is CASSLISAGTEAFF. The CDR3 DNA is TGTGCCAGCAGCCTTATCTCGGCAGGCACTGAAGCTTTCTTT.

There are a few counts of this clone. This chain connects TRBV2 to TRBJ2-1, with D possibly TRBD2 on 6 matching bases. V lost 8 bases to trimming and J lost 5 bases, with 13 bases between them. From germline, CDR1 is SNHLY and CDR2 FYNNEI. The CDR3 extends over 13 amino acids. In DNA, the CDR3 is TGTGCCAGCGGGACTGGCGAGGACAATGAGCAGTTCTTC. Translated: CASGTGEDNEQFF. The variable domain in full, with the rest retrieved from reference TRBV2 and TRBJ2-1, is EPEVTQTPSHQVTQMGQEVILRCVPISNHLYFYWYRQILGQKVEFLVSFYNNEISEKSEIFDDQFSVERPDGSNFTLKIRSTKLEDSAMYFCASGTGEDNEQFFGPGTRLTVL.

This sequence joins TRBV19 and TRBJ1-3; possible D gene TRBD1, 5 bases. The V gene lost 2 bases and the J gene lost 0 bases, with 20 bases spanning the gap. The germline V gene encodes CDR1 LNHDA and CDR2 SQIVND (reference sequence). This CDR3 is built from 19 residues. Here the CDR3 reads CASSISILVVGDSGNTIYF. CDR3 coding DNA: TGTGCCAGTAGTATATCGATCTTGGTGGTAGGGGACTCTGGAAACACCATATATTTT.

The genes are TRBV3-1 (or the pseudogene TRBV3-2) and TRBJ2-3, with a tentative D call TRBD1 (5 bases). This CDR3 is built from 15 residues. Deletions cut 3 bases from V and 1 base from J, with 11 bases between. Germline V gene data show CDR1 as LGHDT and CDR2 as YNNKEL (reference sequence). The CDR3 reads CASSQLQGGTDTQYF. The CDR3 DNA sequence: TGTGCCAGCAGCCAGTTGCAGGGCGGCACAGATACGCAGTATTTT.

The rearrangement uses TRBV5-4 and TRBJ2-2, with D possibly being TRBD1 (5 bases). In germline, CDR1 is SGHNT, CDR2 YYREEE (reference sequence). Trimming took off 5 bases at V and 2 bases at J, with 10 bases between the two ends. CDR3 size: 14 residues. The CDR3 DNA is TGTGCCAGCAGACCTGACAGTAACACCGGGGAGCTGTTTTTT. Protein product: CASRPDSNTGELFF.

This clone was recorded a few times. The V and J genes are TRBV28 and TRBJ2-3, with 10 bases identical to TRBD2. Germline-derived CDR1 and CDR2 are MDHEN and SYDVKM. CDR3 length: 16 amino acids. V was clipped by 7 bases and J by 0 bases; unmatched bases: 7. CDR3 nucleotides: TGTGCCAGCAACCCACTAGCGGGAAAGAGCACAGATACGCAGTATTTT. Translated, it gives CASNPLAGKSTDTQYF.

The genes are TRBV6-5 and TRBJ2-1; the D gene is possibly TRBD2 (7 bases). This CDR3 spans 14 amino acids. In germline, CDR1 is MNHEY, CDR2 SVGAGI. Trimming took 6 bases from V and 7 from J, leaving 16 bases between them. CDR3 amino acids: CASSLRGGTNEQFF. The CDR3 DNA is TGTGCCAGCAGCCTTAGGGGGGGCACAAATGAGCAGTTCTTC.

The V and J genes are TRBV2 and TRBJ2-3; no clear D gene. The CDR3 covers 13 residues. V was trimmed by 6 bases and J by 2 bases, leaving 9 bases between them. Germline V CDR1 and CDR2: SNHLY, FYNNEI. For the CDR3, the DNA is TGTGCCAGCAGGAGAAGCCACACAGATACGCAGTATTTT. It is translated as CASRRSHTDTQYF. The full variable domain, its missing parts supplied by reference TRBV2 and TRBJ2-3, is EPEVTQTPSHQVTQMGQEVILRCVPISNHLYFYWYRQILGQKVEFLVSFYNNEISEKSEIFDDQFSVERPDGSNFTLKIRSTKLEDSAMYFCASRRSHTDTQYFGPGTRLTVL.

V and J are TRBV9 and TRBJ2-5, with 11 bases lining up with TRBD2. With V trimmed by 5 bases and J by 1 base, 10 bases remained unmatched. The CDR3 consists of 17 residues. From germline, CDR1 is SGDLS and CDR2 YYNGEE. CDR3 region: CASSVDLAGGSQETQYF. DNA of the CDR3: TGTGCCAGCAGTGTCGATCTAGCGGGAGGTTCCCAAGAGACCCAGTACTTC.

This clone appeared once. This sequence joins TRBV7-9 and TRBJ2-1, with 9 bases aligning to TRBD1. The CDR3 loop spans 15 amino acids. Trimming took 3 bases from V and 8 from J; bases not matched to a gene: 8. The germline V gene has CDR1 SEHNR and CDR2 FQNEAQ (reference sequence). The CDR3 DNA reads TGTGCCAGCAGCTTCTACCGGGACAGGGATGATGAGCAGTTCTTC. It translates to CASSFYRDRDDEQFF.

The rearrangement joins TRBV15 to TRBJ2-7; 8 bases map to TRBD1. V was pared by 4 bases and J by 3 bases, with 8 bases of the junction left unmatched. Germline CDR1 and CDR2: LNHNV and YYDKDF (reference sequence). CDR3 length: 15 amino acids. The CDR3 loop reads CATSTRSTGGYEQYF. In nucleotides, the CDR3 is TGTGCCACCAGCACACGATCTACAGGGGGCTACGAGCAGTACTTC.

This chain's CDR3 is CASSLSGGFAEAFF. CDR3 in DNA: TGTGCCAGCAGTTTAAGCGGGGGGTTCGCTGAAGCTTTCTTT. The chain employs TRBV28 and TRBJ1-1; a possible D gene is TRBD1 (5 bases). Trimming cost V 2 bases and J 6 bases, with 13 bases left between them. The CDR3 is made up of 14 amino acids. Germline values: CDR1 MDHEN, CDR2 SYDVKM.

The J gene is TRBJ2-3, the V gene TRBV29-1; D unresolved. The CDR3 runs 12 residues. V was cut by 3 bases and J by 1 base, with 5 bases left in between. Germline CDR1 SQVTM, CDR2 ANQGSEA. This CDR3 reads CSVDQGTDTQYF. As DNA, the CDR3 is TGCAGCGTTGACCAGGGCACAGATACGCAGTATTTT.

The chain carries TRBV4-1 and TRBJ1-1; no definite D call. Germline values: CDR1 MGHRA, CDR2 YSYEKL. The CDR3 has 15 residues. V lost 1 base and J lost 5, with 14 bases in between. The CDR3 loop is CASSQGADLGTEAFF. CDR3 DNA: TGCGCCAGCAGCCAAGGAGCGGACCTTGGTACTGAAGCTTTCTTT.

The chain employs TRBV5-1 and TRBJ1-1; no clear D gene. Germline values: CDR1 SGHRS, CDR2 YFSETQ. The CDR3 is 13 amino acids. The V end was cut by 4 bases, the J end by 3 bases, with 10 bases between. CDR3 nucleotides: TGCGCCAGCAGCCTACTGGAGGACACTGAAGCTTTCTTT. As protein: CASSLLEDTEAFF.

The chain carries TRBV3-1 (or the pseudogene TRBV3-2) and TRBJ2-1, with 10 bases aligning to TRBD2. Germline V gene data show CDR1 as LGHDT and CDR2 as YNNKEL (reference sequence). The CDR3 runs 15 residues. V gave up 2 bases and J gave up 8 bases; unmatched junction bases: 6. The CDR3: CASSQRLAGDYEQFF. Written as DNA, the CDR3 is TGTGCCAGCAGCCAAAGGCTAGCGGGAGACTATGAGCAGTTCTTC.

This clone came up once. The chain couples TRBV19 to TRBJ1-3, with no clear D. The CDR3 runs to 15 residues. The V gene lost 4 bases and the J gene lost 4 bases, with 14 bases spanning the gap. The V gene's germline CDR1 is LNHDA and CDR2 SQIVND (reference sequence). The CDR3 protein is CASSTLGGSGNTIYF. DNA for the CDR3: TGTGCCAGTAGTACCCTCGGAGGTTCCGGAAACACCATATATTTT.

The gene calls are TRBV7-2 and TRBJ1-5; TRBD1 might be the D (6 bases). The CDR3 contains 16 residues. Germline lookup yields CDR1 SGHTA and CDR2 FQGNSA. V gave up 1 base and J gave up 4 bases, with 14 bases separating them. CDR3 bases: TGTGCCAGCAGCTTAGTAGGGGGACCACCAAATCAGCCCCAGCATTTT. Translated: CASSLVGGPPNQPQHF.

The chain joins TRBV10-3 to TRBJ1-2; D possibly corresponds to TRBD1 (6 bases). Germline-derived CDR1 and CDR2 are ENHRY and SYGVKD. The CDR3 has 13 amino acids. V lost 10 bases and J 2 bases, leaving 14 bases between the germline ends. This CDR3 reads CATSEDRNYGYTF. DNA for the CDR3: TGTGCCACCTCAGAGGACAGAAACTATGGCTACACCTTC.

The chain has TRBV7-3 and TRBJ2-1; a weak D match, TRBD2 (7 bases). V was cut by 5 bases and J by 8 bases, with 13 bases left in between. The CDR3 runs 13 residues. The germline CDR1 and CDR2 sequences are SGHTA and FQGTGA. The CDR3 coding sequence is TGTGCCAGCAGCCCAGGGGCGGGGGATGAGCAGTTCTTC. Protein: CASSPGAGDEQFF.

The chain links TRBV29-1 to TRBJ2-1; possible D gene TRBD2, 6 bases. Trimming pared 6 bases from V and 5 bases from J, leaving 14 bases between. Germline loops: CDR1 SQVTM, CDR2 ANQGSEA. The CDR3 contains 13 residues. The DNA for the CDR3 is TGCAGCGTGACTAGTCGGGGGAACAATGAGCAGTTCTTC. This encodes CSVTSRGNNEQFF.

The chain is built from TRBV1 and TRBJ2-3; the DNA was not compared with TRBD2, the D call given in the table. TRBV1 is designated a pseudogene. This CDR3 spans 16 amino acids. CDR3 in DNA: TGCACCAGCAGCCAAGGCCCGGGTATGGATACAGATACGCAGTATTTT. This sequence encodes CTSSQGPGMDTDTQYF.

The chain employs TRBV24-1 and TRBJ2-1, with D tentatively TRBD1 (6 bases). Germline V gene lookup returns CDR1 KGHDR and CDR2 SFDVKD. The CDR3 is made up of 16 amino acids. Trimming shortened V by 4 bases and J by 0 bases, and 12 bases separated the two germline ends. CDR3: CATSDPTDSSYNEQFF. Written as DNA, the CDR3 is TGTGCCACCAGTGACCCGACGGACAGCTCCTACAATGAGCAGTTCTTC.